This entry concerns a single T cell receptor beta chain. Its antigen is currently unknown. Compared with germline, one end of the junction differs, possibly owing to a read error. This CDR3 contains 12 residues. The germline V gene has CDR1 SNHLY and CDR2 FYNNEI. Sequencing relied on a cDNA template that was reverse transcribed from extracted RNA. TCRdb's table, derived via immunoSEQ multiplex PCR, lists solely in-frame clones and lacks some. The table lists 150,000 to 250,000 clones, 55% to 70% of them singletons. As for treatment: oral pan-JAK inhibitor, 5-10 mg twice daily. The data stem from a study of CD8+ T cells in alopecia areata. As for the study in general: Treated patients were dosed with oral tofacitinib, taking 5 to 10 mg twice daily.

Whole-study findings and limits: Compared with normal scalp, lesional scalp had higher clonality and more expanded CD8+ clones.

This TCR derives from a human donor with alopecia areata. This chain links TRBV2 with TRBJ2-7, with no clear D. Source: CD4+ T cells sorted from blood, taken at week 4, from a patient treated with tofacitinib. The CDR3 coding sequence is TGTGCCAGCAGTGAAGAAGAAACCCAAAGGCGCTTC. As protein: CASSEEETQRRF.